These 5 T cell receptor beta chains were sequenced from one sample in a study of blood T cell repertoires in COVID-19. The repertoire was sequenced with immunoSEQ multiplex PCR; TCRdb's copy has only in-frame clones and lacks some. The sample consists of 100,000 to 150,000 clones, about four fifths of them appearing once. The sequenced sample was peripheral blood. Every receptor here comes from a woman of 80 years or more with acute or convalescent COVID-19.

V is TRBV10-3 and J is TRBJ1-2, with 7 bases that match TRBD1. This CDR3 comprises 15 residues. J was trimmed by 0 bases and V by 10 bases; bases with no gene match: 11. The germline V gene has CDR1 ENHRY and CDR2 SYGVKD. The CDR3 nucleotides read TGTGCCACCGAAGAACAGGGGACCACTAACTATGGCTACACCTTC. Encoded protein: CATEEQGTTNYGYTF.

The V and J genes are TRBV6-5 and TRBJ2-3; 11 bases map to TRBD2. The germline CDR1 and CDR2 sequences are MNHEY and SVGAGI. V was clipped by 2 bases and J by 5 bases; unmatched bases: 3. This CDR3 contains 15 residues. DNA for the CDR3: TGTGCCAGCAGTTACGAGGGACTAGCGGTAGATACGCAGTATTTT. Translating gives CASSYEGLAVDTQYF.

The genes are TRBV11-2 and TRBJ2-2; a weak D match, TRBD1 (6 bases). The V and J ends lost 7 bases and 4 bases respectively, with 16 bases between them. There are 15 residues in the CDR3. CDR1 and CDR2 from the germline V gene are SGHAT and FQNNGV. The CDR3 bases are TGTGCCAGCAAAGTACAGGGAGCGCTCACCGGGGAGCTGTTTTTT. This codes for CASKVQGALTGELFF.

The chain has TRBV10-1 and TRBJ2-3; tentative D call: TRBD1 (6 bases). Germline CDR1 WNHNN, CDR2 SYGVQD (reference sequence). Between the trimmed V and J ends, which lost 4 bases and 0 bases, there was a span of 8 bases. The CDR3 is 14 amino acids. The CDR3 reads CASSGRGSTDTQYF. CDR3 nucleotides: TGCGCCAGCAGTGGCAGGGGTAGCACAGATACGCAGTATTTT.

The gene calls are TRBV18 and TRBJ1-3, with D perhaps TRBD1 (5 bases). CDR1 is KGHSH and CDR2 is LQKENI in the germline V gene. The V gene lost 0 bases and the J gene lost 0 bases, with 12 bases spanning the gap. The CDR3 sequence is 17 residues long. The CDR3 DNA sequence: TGTGCCAGCTCACCACCTCAGGGTAGGAGCTCTGGAAACACCATATATTTT. Translation gives CASSPPQGRSSGNTIYF.